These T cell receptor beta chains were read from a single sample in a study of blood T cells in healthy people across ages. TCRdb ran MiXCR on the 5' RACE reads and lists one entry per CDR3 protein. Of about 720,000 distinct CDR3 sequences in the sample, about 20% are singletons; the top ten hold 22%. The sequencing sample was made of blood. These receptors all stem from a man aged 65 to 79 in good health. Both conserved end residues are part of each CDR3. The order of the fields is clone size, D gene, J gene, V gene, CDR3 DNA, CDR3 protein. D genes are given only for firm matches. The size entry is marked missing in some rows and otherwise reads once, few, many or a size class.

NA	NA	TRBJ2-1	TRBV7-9	TGTGCCAGCAGCTTAGAGTATCGGGTAGAGCAGTTCTTC	CASSLEYRVEQFF
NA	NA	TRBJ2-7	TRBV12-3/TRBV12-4	TGTGCCAGCATTCCAGGGGTTAGAGGGCCCTACGAGCAGTACTTC	CASIPGVRGPYEQYF
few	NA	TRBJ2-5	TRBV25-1	TGTGCCAGCGGTGAAATTGGGAGCCGCCGAGAGACCCAGTACTTC	CASGEIGSRRETQYF
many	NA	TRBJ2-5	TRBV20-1	TGCAGTGCGTTCCCGGGGATCTGGGAGACCCAGTACTTC	CSAFPGIWETQYF
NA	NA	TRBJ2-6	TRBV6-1	TGTGCCGCACGGACACTGACCTTCTCTGGGGCCAACGTCCTGACTTTC	CAARTLTFSGANVLTF
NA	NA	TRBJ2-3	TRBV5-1	TGCGCCAGCAGCTTGGAAGGAAGGGTCCCCACAGATACGCAGTATTTT	CASSLEGRVPTDTQYF
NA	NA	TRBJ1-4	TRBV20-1	TGCAGTGCTAGAGATTGGTATTCAGCCCTAAGCGGTGAAAAACTGTTTTTT	CSARDWYSALSGEKLFF
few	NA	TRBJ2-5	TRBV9	TGTGCCAGCAGCGTTAGCGGCCAAGAGACCCAGTACTTC	CASSVSGQETQYF
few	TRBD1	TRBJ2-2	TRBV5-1	TGCGCCAGCAGCTTGGACAGGGGGCTCGGCACCGGGGAGCTGTTTTTT	CASSLDRGLGTGELFF
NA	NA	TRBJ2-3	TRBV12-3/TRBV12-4	TGTGCCAGCAGCCTTGATTGGTTACGTCAGGATACGCAGTATTTT	CASSLDWLRQDTQYF
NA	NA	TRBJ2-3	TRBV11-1	TGTGCCAGCAGCCACGAGCCAGATACGCAGTATTTT	CASSHEPDTQYF
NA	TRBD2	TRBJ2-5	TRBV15	TGTGCCACCAGCAGAGATAGGACTAGCGGGAGAGATCACCAAGAGACCCAGTACTTC	CATSRDRTSGRDHQETQYF
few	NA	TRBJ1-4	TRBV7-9	TGTGCCAGCAGCTTAGCAACATGGGCAGATGAAAAACTGTTTTTT	CASSLATWADEKLFF
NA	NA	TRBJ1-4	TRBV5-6	TGTGCCAGCAGCAAAGCAGGGGCGGGGGAAAAACTGTTTTTT	CASSKAGAGEKLFF
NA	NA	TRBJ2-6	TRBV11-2	TGTGCCAGCAGCCCTCACAACGTCCTGACTTTC	CASSPHNVLTF
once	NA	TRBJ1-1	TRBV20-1	TGCAGGGTCCACCGGGACACTGAAGCTTTCTTT	CRVHRDTEAFF
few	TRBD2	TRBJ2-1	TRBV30	TGTGCCTGGGCGCGATTAGCGGGTTCCTACAATGAGCAGTTCTTC	CAWARLAGSYNEQFF
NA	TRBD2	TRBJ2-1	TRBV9	TGTGCCAGCAGCGTAGGGATGTTGGCGGGGGGATCCTACAATGAGCAGTTCTTC	CASSVGMLAGGSYNEQFF
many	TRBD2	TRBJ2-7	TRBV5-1	TGCGCCAGCAGCACCAGCACCGGGACTAGCGGGGGTTACGAGCAGTACTTC	CASSTSTGTSGGYEQYF
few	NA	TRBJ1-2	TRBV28	TGTGCCAGCAGTTACAGGGTTGGCTACACCTTC	CASSYRVGYTF
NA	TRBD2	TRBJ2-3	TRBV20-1	TGCAGTGCGGTACCCTCCCTGGCGGGAGAATTTAAAGATACGCAGTATTTT	CSAVPSLAGEFKDTQYF